This entry lists 11 T cell receptor beta chains sequenced from one sample in a study of CD8 T cells in ankylosing spondylitis. Study results and caveats: Blood from ankylosing spondylitis patients appeared to carry a characteristic roughly eight-variant TCR beta motif.

These receptors lack a known antigen. TCRdb reprocessed the 5' RACE reads with MiXCR, giving one entry per CDR3 protein. This table holds some 800,000 distinct CDR3 sequences, about an eighth found once. What was sequenced was blood, either unsorted or a sorted T cell fraction (not recorded which). Every receptor here comes from a male donor with ankylosing spondylitis.

The chain joins TRBV6-2 or TRBV6-3 to TRBJ2-1, with TRBD1 identical over 10 bases. Trimming at V came to 8 bases and at J to 6 bases, leaving 7 bases not matched to a gene. CDR1 MNHEY and CDR2 SVGEGT come from the germline V gene. The CDR3 is 14 amino acids. CDR3 nucleotides: TGTGCCAGCCTCCGGGACAGGGGCTTCAATGAGCAGTTCTTC. This encodes CASLRDRGFNEQFF.

This chain connects TRBV7-8 to TRBJ1-2; D is unresolved. The CDR3 extends over 14 amino acids. V shed 2 bases and J shed 8 bases, with 15 bases lying between them. From germline, CDR1 is SGHVS and CDR2 FQNEAQ. This CDR3 reads CASSLLRTLEGYTF. The CDR3 region has the DNA TGTGCCAGCAGCTTATTGCGCACTTTGGAGGGCTACACCTTC.

At least ten counts were recorded for this clonotype. The chain joins TRBV24-1 to TRBJ2-2; D not certain. There are 14 residues in the CDR3. Germline-derived CDR1 and CDR2 are KGHDR and SFDVKD. Trimming shortened V by 2 bases and J by 3 bases, and 6 bases separated the two germline ends. CDR3 residues: CATSDSGYTGELFF. For the CDR3, the DNA is TGTGCCACCAGTGATTCAGGTTACACCGGGGAGCTGTTTTTT.

This clonotype was seen only a few times. This chain connects TRBV20-1 to TRBJ1-1; maybe TRBD1 (6 bases). From germline, CDR1 is DFQATT and CDR2 SNEGSKA (reference sequence). V lost 0 bases and J 5 bases, leaving 13 bases between the germline ends. The CDR3 spans 14 residues. CDR3 coding DNA: TGCAGTGCTAGAGATGGCACAGGGAAGACTGAAGCTTTCTTT. It is translated as CSARDGTGKTEAFF.

This clonotype was picked up a small number of times. The chain combines TRBV20-1 with TRBJ2-1; D not certain. Germline CDR1 reads DFQATT; CDR2 reads SNEGSKA (reference sequence). This CDR3 region has 15 residues. Trimming took off 5 bases at V and 2 bases at J, with 16 bases between the two ends. CDR3 protein: CSARFATRAYNEQFF. The CDR3 bases are TGCAGTGCTCGCTTCGCCACAAGGGCCTACAATGAGCAGTTCTTC.

This clonotype was counted many times. V usage is TRBV20-1 and J usage is TRBJ1-1; D unresolved. This CDR3 contains 14 residues. Trimming took 0 bases from V and 5 from J, leaving 13 bases between them. Germline values: CDR1 DFQATT, CDR2 SNEGSKA (reference sequence). CDR3: CSARDRQVETEAFF. CDR3 nucleotides: TGCAGTGCTAGAGATCGTCAGGTCGAGACTGAAGCTTTCTTT.

This clonotype was detected only a few times. V is TRBV10-3 and J is TRBJ1-1; tentatively, D is TRBD1 (5 bases). The CDR3 has 16 amino acids. CDR1 and CDR2 (germline): ENHRY, SYGVKD. V was pared by 6 bases and J by 1 base, with 18 bases between. In DNA, the CDR3 is TGTGCCATCAGGGTCGAAAAGCAGGGTACGAACACTGAAGCTTTCTTT. Amino acid sequence: CAIRVEKQGTNTEAFF.

The V gene is TRBV15, the J gene TRBJ2-7; D unresolved. This CDR3 has 13 amino acids. With 3 bases removed from V and 3 bases from J, the gap between germline ends came to 9 bases. CDR1 is LNHNV and CDR2 is YYDKDF in the germline V gene (reference sequence). CDR3 sequence: CATSRDPDYEQYF. Here the CDR3 DNA reads TGTGCCACCAGCAGGGATCCCGACTACGAGCAGTACTTC.

The rearrangement joins TRBV3-1 to TRBJ2-3, with TRBD2 matching 10 bases. There are 17 residues in the CDR3. CDR1 is LGHDT and CDR2 is YNNKEL in the germline V gene (reference sequence). With V trimmed by 2 bases and J by 2 bases, 7 bases remained unmatched. Written as DNA, the CDR3 is TGTGCCAGCAGCCAACCCAGGACTAGCGGCCCCACAGATACGCAGTATTTT. This encodes CASSQPRTSGPTDTQYF.

The J gene is TRBJ1-2, the V gene TRBV4-2; 7 bases match TRBD1. The CDR3 is made up of 15 amino acids. After removal of 1 base from V and 8 bases from J, the junction contained 10 bases not matched to a gene. Germline CDR1 is LGHNA and CDR2 is YNFKEQ. This CDR3 reads CASSQGEVTGLGYTF. The CDR3 DNA sequence: TGTGCCAGCAGCCAAGGCGAGGTGACAGGGCTGGGCTACACCTTC.

The chain links TRBV28 to TRBJ1-1; unclear D gene. Between the trimmed V and J ends, which lost 4 bases and 0 bases, there was a span of 9 bases. Germline V CDR1 and CDR2: MDHEN, SYDVKM. The CDR3 is made up of 14 amino acids. CDR3 in DNA: TGTGCCAGCAGTTCCCCAGGAGTGAACACTGAAGCTTTCTTT. It encodes CASSSPGVNTEAFF. Based on the CDR3 plus reference TRBV28 and TRBJ1-1, the full variable domain is DVKVTQSSRYLVKRTGEKVFLECVQDMDHENMFWYRQDPGLGLRLIYFSYDVKMKEKGDIPEGYSVSREKKERFSLILESASTNQTSMYLCASSSPGVNTEAFFGQGTRLTVV.